The subject of this entry is one T cell receptor (beta chain). These data belong to a study of blood T cells in healthy people across ages. Healthy Caucasians from Russia aged about 6 to 90 served as donors. With a J-beta primer mix and a sample-barcoded 5' primer, a second PCR ran about 6 to 11 cycles. Each CDR3 protein gets one entry after TCRdb re-called the 5' RACE reads with MiXCR. Of some 1.7 million distinct CDR3 sequences listed, approximately 28% were seen once; the top ten hold around 7.7%. The sample comprised blood. This TCR was sampled from a woman in her thirties in good health.

Here the CDR3 DNA reads TGTGCCAGCAGCCCCCCCCGGGTTGCTACTAGCACAGATACGCAGTATTTT. Its protein is CASSPPRVATSTDTQYF. The chain combines TRBV7-9 with TRBJ2-3; the D is unclear. The V and J ends lost 5 bases and 0 bases respectively, with 18 bases between them. Germline CDR1 SEHNR, CDR2 FQNEAQ (reference sequence). This CDR3 contains 17 residues.